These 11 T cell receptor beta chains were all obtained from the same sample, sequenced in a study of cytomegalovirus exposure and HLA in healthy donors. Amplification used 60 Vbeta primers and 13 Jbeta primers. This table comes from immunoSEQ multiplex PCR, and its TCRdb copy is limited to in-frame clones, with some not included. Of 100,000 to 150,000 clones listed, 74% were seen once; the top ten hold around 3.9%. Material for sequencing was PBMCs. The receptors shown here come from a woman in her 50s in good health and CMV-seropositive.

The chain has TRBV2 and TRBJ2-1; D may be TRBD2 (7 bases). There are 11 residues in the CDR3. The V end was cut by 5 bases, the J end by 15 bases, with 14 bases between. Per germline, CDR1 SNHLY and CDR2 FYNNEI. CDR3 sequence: CASSFDRGAFF. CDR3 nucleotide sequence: TGTGCCAGCAGTTTCGACCGGGGGGCGTTCTTC. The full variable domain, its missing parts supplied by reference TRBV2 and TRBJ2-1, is EPEVTQTPSHQVTQMGQEVILRCVPISNHLYFYWYRQILGQKVEFLVSFYNNEISEKSEIFDDQFSVERPDGSNFTLKIRSTKLEDSAMYFCASSFDRGAFFGPGTRLTVL.

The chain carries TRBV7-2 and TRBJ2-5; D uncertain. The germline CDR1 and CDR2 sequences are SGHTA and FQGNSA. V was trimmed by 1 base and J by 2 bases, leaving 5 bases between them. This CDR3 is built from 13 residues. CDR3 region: CASSLDRQETQYF. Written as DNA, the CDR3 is TGTGCCAGCAGCTTAGACAGACAAGAGACCCAGTACTTC. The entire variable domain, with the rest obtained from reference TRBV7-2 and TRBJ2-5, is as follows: GAGVSQSPSNKVTEKGKDVELRCDPISGHTALYWYRQSLGQGLEFLIYFQGNSAPDKSGLPSDRFSAERTGGSVSTLTIQRTQQEDSAVYLCASSLDRQETQYFGPGTRLLVL.

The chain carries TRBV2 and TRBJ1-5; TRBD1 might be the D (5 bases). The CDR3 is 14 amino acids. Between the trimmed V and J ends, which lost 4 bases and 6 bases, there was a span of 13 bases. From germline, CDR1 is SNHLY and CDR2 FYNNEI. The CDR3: CASSASGGSQPQHF. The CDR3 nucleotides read TGTGCCAGCAGTGCTTCGGGGGGTTCTCAGCCCCAGCATTTT. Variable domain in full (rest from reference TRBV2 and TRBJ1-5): EPEVTQTPSHQVTQMGQEVILRCVPISNHLYFYWYRQILGQKVEFLVSFYNNEISEKSEIFDDQFSVERPDGSNFTLKIRSTKLEDSAMYFCASSASGGSQPQHFGDGTRLSIL.

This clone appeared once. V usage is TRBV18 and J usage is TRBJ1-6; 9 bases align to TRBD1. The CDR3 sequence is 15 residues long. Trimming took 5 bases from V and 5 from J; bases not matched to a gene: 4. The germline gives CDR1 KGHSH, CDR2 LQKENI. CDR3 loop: CASSSGQGDNSPLHF. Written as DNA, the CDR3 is TGTGCCAGCTCATCGGGACAGGGAGATAATTCACCCCTCCACTTT.

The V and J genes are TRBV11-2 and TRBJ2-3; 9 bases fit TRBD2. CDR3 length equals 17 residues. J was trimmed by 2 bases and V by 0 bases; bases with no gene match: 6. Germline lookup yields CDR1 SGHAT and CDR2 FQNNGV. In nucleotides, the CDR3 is TGTGCCAGCAGCTTAGAGAGTAGCGGGGGAAACACAGATACGCAGTATTTT. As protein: CASSLESSGGNTDTQYF.

In DNA, the CDR3 is TGCGCCAGCAAGAGGACAGGGGGCACAGGTGAGCAGTTCTTC. Protein product: CASKRTGGTGEQFF. This chain connects TRBV5-1 to TRBJ2-1, with 11 bases aligning to TRBD1. The germline CDR1 and CDR2 sequences are SGHRS and YFSETQ. Germline trimming cut 6 bases from V and 9 bases from J; bases unmatched to any gene: 8. The CDR3 consists of 14 residues.

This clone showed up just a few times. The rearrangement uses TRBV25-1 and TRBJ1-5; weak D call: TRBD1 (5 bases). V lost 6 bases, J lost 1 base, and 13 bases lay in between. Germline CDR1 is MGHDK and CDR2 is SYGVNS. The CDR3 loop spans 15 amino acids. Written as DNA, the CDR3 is TGTGCCAGCAGCTCAGGGCCCATGAGCAATCAGCCCCAGCATTTT. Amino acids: CASSSGPMSNQPQHF.

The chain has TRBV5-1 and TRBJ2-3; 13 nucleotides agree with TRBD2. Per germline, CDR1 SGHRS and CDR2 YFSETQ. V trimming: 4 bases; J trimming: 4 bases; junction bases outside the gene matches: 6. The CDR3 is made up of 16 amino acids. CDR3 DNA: TGCGCCAGCAGCCCCGGGACTAGCGGGGCCCCAGATACGCAGTATTTT. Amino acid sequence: CASSPGTSGAPDTQYF.

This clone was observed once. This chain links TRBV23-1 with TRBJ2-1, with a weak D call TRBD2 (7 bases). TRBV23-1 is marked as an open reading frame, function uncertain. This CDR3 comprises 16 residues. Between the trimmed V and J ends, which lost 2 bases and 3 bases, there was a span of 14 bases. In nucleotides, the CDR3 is TGCGCCAGCAGTCAAGAACAGGGCGGGGGCTACAATGAGCAGTTCTTC. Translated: CASSQEQGGGYNEQFF.

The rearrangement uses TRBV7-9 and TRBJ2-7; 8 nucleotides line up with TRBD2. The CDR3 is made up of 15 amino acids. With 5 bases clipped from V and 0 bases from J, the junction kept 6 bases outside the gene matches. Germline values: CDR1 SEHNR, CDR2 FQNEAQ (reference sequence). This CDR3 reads CASSPRGGSSYEQYF. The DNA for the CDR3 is TGTGCCAGCAGCCCCCGGGGGGGTAGCTCCTACGAGCAGTACTTC.

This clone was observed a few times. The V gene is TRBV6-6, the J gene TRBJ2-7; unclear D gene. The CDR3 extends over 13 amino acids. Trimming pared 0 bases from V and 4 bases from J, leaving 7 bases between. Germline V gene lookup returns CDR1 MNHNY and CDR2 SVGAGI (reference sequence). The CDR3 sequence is CASSYSYSYEQYF. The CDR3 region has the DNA TGTGCCAGCAGTTACTCGTATAGTTACGAGCAGTACTTC.